This entry lists 5 T cell receptor beta chains sequenced from one sample in a study of PD-1 blockade in mismatch repair-deficient tumors. Some clones are missing from TCRdb's copy, which holds only in-frame ones; the method was immunoSEQ multiplex PCR. The sample lists around 9,200 clones; more than 75% were seen once. Time point specified: 10-day in vitro stimulation with candidate mutation-associated neoantigen peptide 1. These receptors' antigens are unknown. The sample was cells cultured in vitro, taken from a patient treated with pembrolizumab. The receptors here all came from an adult with mismatch repair-deficient cancer.

The chain has TRBV19 and TRBJ1-2, with a possible D match to TRBD1 (5 bases). The V gene lost 8 bases and the J gene lost 4 bases, with 8 bases spanning the gap. This CDR3 region has 11 residues. Germline CDR1 is LNHDA and CDR2 is SQIVND (reference sequence). The CDR3 reads CASGTAYGYTF. CDR3 coding DNA: TGTGCCAGTGGGACGGCCTATGGCTACACCTTC. Together with reference TRBV19 and TRBJ1-2, the CDR3 gives the full variable domain: DGGITQSPKYLFRKEGQNVTLSCEQNLNHDAMYWYRQDPGQGLRLIYYSQIVNDFQKGDIAEGYSVSREKKESFPLTVTSAQKNPTAFYLCASGTAYGYTFGSGTRLTVV.

The genes are TRBV10-3 and TRBJ1-5; D unresolved. CDR3 length: 13 residues. Germline V CDR1 and CDR2: ENHRY, SYGVKD. The germline V and J ends were trimmed by 6 bases and 4 bases, with 10 bases remaining between them. CDR3 amino acids: CAIREDFNQPQHF. Written as DNA, the CDR3 is TGTGCCATCAGGGAGGACTTTAATCAGCCCCAGCATTTT.

This rearrangement joins TRBV6-6 to TRBJ1-1; 10 nucleotides align to TRBD1. This CDR3 comprises 12 residues. The trim removed 6 bases at V and 7 bases at J, leaving 2 bases unmatched. Germline V gene data show CDR1 as MNHNY and CDR2 as SVGAGI (reference sequence). The CDR3 sequence: CASSRTGGEAFF. CDR3 coding DNA: TGTGCCAGCAGCCGGACAGGGGGTGAAGCTTTCTTT.

This sequence joins TRBV5-8 and TRBJ1-1; tentative D call: TRBD1 (6 bases). V lost 0 bases to trimming and J lost 10 bases, with 10 bases between them. This CDR3 comprises 12 residues. Germline V gene lookup returns CDR1 SGHTS and CDR2 YDEGEE. The CDR3 sequence: CASSLDEGGAFF. CDR3 nucleotide sequence: TGTGCCAGCAGCTTGGACGAAGGGGGAGCTTTCTTT.

CDR3: CSVGVNTEAFF. DNA of the CDR3: TGCAGCGTTGGTGTGAACACTGAAGCTTTCTTT. The V gene is TRBV29-1, the J gene TRBJ1-1, with D unclear. The V gene's germline CDR1 is SQVTM and CDR2 ANQGSEA. The V end lost 4 bases, the J end lost 0 bases, and 3 bases lay between the germline ends. The CDR3 spans 11 residues.